The entry that follows covers one T cell receptor (beta chain) sequence. The data derive from a study of T cell changes during pregnancy in multiple sclerosis. Libraries were prepared by immunoSEQ multiplex PCR; TCRdb keeps only in-frame clonotypes and omits some of them. The table lists roughly 27,000 clones, over 85% of them singletons. Sequences were derived from CD4+ T cells from peripheral blood mononuclear cells, sampled in the first trimester of pregnancy. The sequence was obtained from a female donor with multiple sclerosis, enrolled in a pregnancy study.

In nucleotides, the CDR3 is TGTGCCAGCAGCGGGCTAGCGGGGGGGTTCTACAATGAGCAGTTCTTC. Translating gives CASSGLAGGFYNEQFF. The chain joins TRBV7-2 to TRBJ2-1; 12 nucleotides line up with TRBD2. CDR1 and CDR2 from the germline V gene are SGHTA and FQGNSA. The CDR3 is made up of 16 amino acids. Trimming removed 5 bases from V and 3 bases from J; junction bases left unmatched: 5. Filled out from reference TRBV7-2 and TRBJ2-1, the complete variable domain reads GAGVSQSPSNKVTEKGKDVELRCDPISGHTALYWYRQSLGQGLEFLIYFQGNSAPDKSGLPSDRFSAERTGGSVSTLTIQRTQQEDSAVYLCASSGLAGGFYNEQFFGPGTRLTVL.